The 15 T cell receptor beta chains listed next were all sequenced from one sample in a study of T-cell reconstitution after alpha-beta-depleted transplantation in children. Preparation of the TCRbeta library involved a method that used unique molecular identifiers. TCRdb re-called the PCR reads through MiXCR, storing one row per CDR3 protein. The table shows some 450,000 distinct CDR3 sequences, with 43% occurring only once. The sample was PBMCs, taken before TCRalphabeta/CD19-depleted stem cell transplant. These receptors were collected from a girl aged 2-9 years with aplastic anemia, due to receive a stem cell transplant.

The chain carries TRBV11-2 and TRBJ2-5, with D perhaps matching TRBD1 or TRBD2 (5 bases each). Trimming stripped 2 bases from V and 4 bases from J, with 11 bases between. The CDR3 has 14 residues. The germline CDR1 and CDR2 sequences are SGHAT and FQNNGV. This chain's CDR3 is CASSLWGRGETQYF. The DNA of the CDR3 is TGTGCCAGCAGCTTATGGGGGAGAGGAGAGACCCAGTACTTC.

This rearrangement joins TRBV7-9 to TRBJ2-5; D not certain. The ends were cut back, 2 bases at V and 4 bases at J, with 8 bases in the middle. The CDR3 consists of 13 residues. Germline V gives CDR1 SEHNR, CDR2 FQNEAQ (reference sequence). CDR3 sequence: CASSLSTLETQYF. The CDR3 region has the DNA TGTGCCAGCAGCTTAAGTACTCTAGAGACCCAGTACTTC.

The sample holds one count of this clonotype. V is TRBV5-6 and J is TRBJ2-5; D might be TRBD1 (6 bases). The CDR3 has 16 residues. Germline CDR1 reads SGHDT; CDR2 reads YYEEEE. V lost 7 bases, J lost 4 bases, and 23 bases lay in between. The chain's CDR3 is CASPRLTGFHRETQYF. CDR3 sequence (DNA): TGTGCCAGCCCGCGCCTGACAGGCTTCCATAGAGAGACCCAGTACTTC. The whole variable domain, filled in from reference TRBV5-6 and TRBJ2-5, reads DAGVTQSPTHLIKTRGQQVTLRCSPKSGHDTVSWYQQALGQGPQFIFQYYEEEERQRGNFPDRFSGHQFPNYSSELNVNALLLGDSALYLCASPRLTGFHRETQYFGPGTRLLVL.

In this sample, this clonotype turned up many times. The chain uses TRBV12-3 or TRBV12-4 and TRBJ1-2; the D gene is possibly TRBD1 (5 bases). With 5 bases removed from V and 2 bases from J, the gap between germline ends came to 15 bases. CDR3 length: 15 residues. The CDR3: CASSLFGGTNYGYTF. In nucleotides, the CDR3 is TGTGCCAGCAGTCTCTTCGGGGGGACCAACTATGGCTACACCTTC.

This clonotype came up once. A much larger clone differs from this one at a single base, so this may be a read error. V usage is TRBV20-1 and J usage is TRBJ2-1; 11 nucleotides align to TRBD2. The germline V gene has CDR1 DFQATT and CDR2 SNEGSKA (reference sequence). CDR3 size: 17 residues. CDR3 nucleotides: TGCTGTGCTAACCTTTTAGCGGGAGGGCCACTCCTCGATGAGCAGTTCTTC. The encoded protein is CCANLLAGGPLLDEQFF.

The sample holds one count of this clonotype. J is TRBJ2-7 and V is TRBV12-3 or TRBV12-4, with TRBD1 identical over 7 bases. The CDR3 has 14 amino acids. J lost 3 bases, V lost 6 bases, and 8 bases had no gene match. The CDR3, as DNA: TGTGCCAGCAGCACCGGGACAGAGATCTACGAGCAGTACTTC. It yields the protein CASSTGTEIYEQYF.

This clonotype was seen many times. The chain recombines TRBV12-3 or TRBV12-4 with TRBJ2-1; TRBD1 matches 10 bases. V shed 4 bases, J shed 0 bases, and the junction held 0 bases outside the gene matches. The CDR3 runs 15 residues. The CDR3 DNA reads TGTGCCAGCAGTTGGACAGGGGGCTCCTACAATGAGCAGTTCTTC. Amino acids: CASSWTGGSYNEQFF.

The J gene is TRBJ2-5, the V gene TRBV7-9, with D uncertain. Germline V gene sequence: CDR1 SEHNR, CDR2 FQNEAQ (reference sequence). The CDR3 consists of 13 residues. V dropped 5 bases and J dropped 1 base, with 8 bases sitting between them. The CDR3 loop reads CASSPKSQETQYF. Here the CDR3 DNA reads TGTGCCAGCAGCCCCAAATCCCAAGAGACCCAGTACTTC.

This clonotype was recorded once. V is TRBV7-9 and J is TRBJ2-3, with TRBD1 matching 7 bases. Germline CDR1 is SEHNR and CDR2 is FQNEAQ (reference sequence). With V trimmed by 9 bases and J by 5 bases, 11 bases remained unmatched. This CDR3 region has 14 residues. The CDR3 DNA is TGTGCCAGTGCTCATGGACAGGCGGGAGATACGCAGTATTTT. Translated, it gives CASAHGQAGDTQYF.

This clonotype has ten or more counts. The gene calls are TRBV20-1 and TRBJ2-3, with D possibly matching TRBD2 (6 bases). This CDR3 is built from 16 residues. Germline V lookup: CDR1 DFQATT, CDR2 SNEGSKA (reference sequence). The V gene lost 8 bases and the J gene lost 1 base, with 22 bases spanning the gap. The CDR3 here is CSTRLGTLAGTDTQYF. For the CDR3, the DNA is TGCAGTACCAGACTGGGCACACTAGCTGGCACAGATACGCAGTATTTT.

The chain employs TRBV5-1 and TRBJ2-1; unclear D gene. The CDR3 has 15 amino acids. V gave up 1 base and J gave up 4 bases, with 12 bases separating them. CDR1 and CDR2 from the germline V gene are SGHRS and YFSETQ. The CDR3 protein is CASSLIGQNYNEQFF. As DNA, the CDR3 is TGCGCCAGCAGCTTGATCGGGCAGAATTACAATGAGCAGTTCTTC.

The chain employs TRBV10-3 and TRBJ1-6; 11 nucleotides agree with TRBD1. CDR1 and CDR2 from the germline V gene are ENHRY and SYGVKD. This CDR3 is built from 15 residues. V shed 2 bases and J 7 bases; nucleotides not matched to a gene: 1. CDR3 coding DNA: TGTGCCATCAGTGAGGGGACAGGGGGAAATTCACCCCTCCACTTT. The encoded protein is CAISEGTGGNSPLHF.

The chain uses TRBV30 and TRBJ2-2; no firm D call. Germline-derived CDR1 and CDR2 are GTSNPN and SVGIG (reference sequence). The V end lost 3 bases, the J end lost 4 bases, and 6 bases lay between the germline ends. This CDR3 is 12 amino acids long. The DNA of the CDR3 is TGTGCCTGGAGCCCAACCACCGGGGAGCTGTTTTTT. Translation: CAWSPTTGELFF.

The CDR3 sequence is CASRSHSGGTDTQYF. In DNA form, the CDR3 reads TGTGCCAGCAGATCCCATAGCGGGGGTACAGATACGCAGTATTTT. The chain has TRBV6-1 and TRBJ2-3, with 9 bases matching TRBD2. The CDR3 has 15 amino acids. The V gene's germline CDR1 is MNHNS and CDR2 SASEGT. V lost 6 bases and J lost 3; bases outside the gene matches: 7.

The chain carries TRBV4-1 and TRBJ1-4, with 7 bases matching TRBD1. Germline V gene data show CDR1 as MGHRA and CDR2 as YSYEKL. This CDR3 is built from 15 residues. V lost 0 bases and J lost 8; bases outside the gene matches: 6. CDR3 bases: TGCGCCAGCAGCCAAGATATAGGGGGCAGGGAAAAACTGTTTTTT. Translating it yields CASSQDIGGREKLFF.